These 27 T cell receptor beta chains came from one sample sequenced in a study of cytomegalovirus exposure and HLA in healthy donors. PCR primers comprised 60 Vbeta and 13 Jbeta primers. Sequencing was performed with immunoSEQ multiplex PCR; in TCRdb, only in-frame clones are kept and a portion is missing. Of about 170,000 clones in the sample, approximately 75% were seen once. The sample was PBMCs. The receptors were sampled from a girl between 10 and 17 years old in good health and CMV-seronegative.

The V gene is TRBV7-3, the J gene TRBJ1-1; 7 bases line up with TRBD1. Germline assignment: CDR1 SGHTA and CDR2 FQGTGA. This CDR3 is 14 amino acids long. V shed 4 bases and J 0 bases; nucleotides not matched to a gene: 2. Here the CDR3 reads CASSSGQLNTEAFF. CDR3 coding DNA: TGTGCCAGCAGCTCGGGACAGCTGAACACTGAAGCTTTCTTT.

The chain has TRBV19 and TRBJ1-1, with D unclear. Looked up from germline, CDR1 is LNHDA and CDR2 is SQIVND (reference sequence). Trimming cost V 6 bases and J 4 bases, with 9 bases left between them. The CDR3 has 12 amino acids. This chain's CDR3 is CASRHVSTEAFF. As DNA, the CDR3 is TGTGCCAGTAGGCACGTTAGCACTGAAGCTTTCTTT.

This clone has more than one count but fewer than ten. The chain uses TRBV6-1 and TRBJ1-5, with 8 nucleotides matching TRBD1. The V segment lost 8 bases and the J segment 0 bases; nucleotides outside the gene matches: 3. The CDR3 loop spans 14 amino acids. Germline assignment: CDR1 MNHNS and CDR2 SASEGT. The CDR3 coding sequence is TGTGCCAGCGGACAGGGCGTTAGCAATCAGCCCCAGCATTTT. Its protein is CASGQGVSNQPQHF.

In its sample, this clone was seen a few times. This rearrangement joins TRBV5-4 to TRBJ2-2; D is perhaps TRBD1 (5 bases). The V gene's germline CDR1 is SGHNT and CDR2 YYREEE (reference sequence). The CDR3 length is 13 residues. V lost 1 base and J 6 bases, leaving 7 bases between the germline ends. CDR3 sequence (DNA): TGTGCCAGCAGCTTGTCAGGGCCCGGGGAGCTGTTTTTT. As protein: CASSLSGPGELFF.

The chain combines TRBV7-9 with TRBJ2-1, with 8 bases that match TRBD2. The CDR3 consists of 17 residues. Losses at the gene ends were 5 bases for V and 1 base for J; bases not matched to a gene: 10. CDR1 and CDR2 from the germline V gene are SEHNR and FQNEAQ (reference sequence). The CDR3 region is CASSRLAGGGSYNEQFF. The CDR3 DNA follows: TGTGCCAGCAGCCGTCTAGCGGGCGGCGGGTCCTACAATGAGCAGTTCTTC.

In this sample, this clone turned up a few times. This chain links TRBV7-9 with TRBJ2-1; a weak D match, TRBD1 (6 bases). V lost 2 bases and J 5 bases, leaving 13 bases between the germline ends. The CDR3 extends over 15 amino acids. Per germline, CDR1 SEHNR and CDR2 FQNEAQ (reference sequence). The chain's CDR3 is CASSLSPGANNEQFF. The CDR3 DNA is TGTGCCAGCAGCTTATCCCCAGGGGCTAACAATGAGCAGTTCTTC.

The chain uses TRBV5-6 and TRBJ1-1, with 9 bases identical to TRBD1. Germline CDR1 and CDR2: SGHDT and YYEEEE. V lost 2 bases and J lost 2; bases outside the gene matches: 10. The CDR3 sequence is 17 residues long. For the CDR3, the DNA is TGTGCCAGCAGCTTCGGACAGGGGCGACTAGTAAACACTGAAGCTTTCTTT. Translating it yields CASSFGQGRLVNTEAFF.

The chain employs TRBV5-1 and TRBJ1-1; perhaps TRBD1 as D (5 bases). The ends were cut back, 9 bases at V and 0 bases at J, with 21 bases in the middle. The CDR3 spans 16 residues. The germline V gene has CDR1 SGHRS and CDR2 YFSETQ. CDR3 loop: CAISYRRGIMNTEAFF. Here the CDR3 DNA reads TGCGCCATCAGTTACAGGCGGGGAATAATGAACACTGAAGCTTTCTTT.

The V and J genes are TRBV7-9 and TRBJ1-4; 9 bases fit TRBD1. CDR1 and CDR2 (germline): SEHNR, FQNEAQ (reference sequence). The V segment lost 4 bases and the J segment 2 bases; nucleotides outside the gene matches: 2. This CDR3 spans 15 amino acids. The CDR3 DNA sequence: TGTGCCAGCAGCTACACAGGGGGCACTAATGAAAAACTGTTTTTT. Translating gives CASSYTGGTNEKLFF.

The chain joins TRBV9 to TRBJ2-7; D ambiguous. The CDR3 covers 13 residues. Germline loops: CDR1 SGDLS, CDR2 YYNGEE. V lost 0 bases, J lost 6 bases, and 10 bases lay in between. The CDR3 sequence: CASSVGTVGEQYF. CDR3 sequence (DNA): TGTGCCAGCAGCGTAGGCACAGTCGGCGAGCAGTACTTC.

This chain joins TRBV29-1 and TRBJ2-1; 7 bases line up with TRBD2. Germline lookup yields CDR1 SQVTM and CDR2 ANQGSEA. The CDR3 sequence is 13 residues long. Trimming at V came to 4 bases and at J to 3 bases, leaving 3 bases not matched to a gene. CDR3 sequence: CSVGGEGYNEQFF. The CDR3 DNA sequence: TGCAGCGTTGGCGGGGAGGGCTACAATGAGCAGTTCTTC.

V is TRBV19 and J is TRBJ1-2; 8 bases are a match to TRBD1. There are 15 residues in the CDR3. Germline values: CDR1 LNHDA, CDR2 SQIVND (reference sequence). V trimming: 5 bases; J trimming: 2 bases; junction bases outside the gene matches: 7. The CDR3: CASSLGTGGNYGYTF. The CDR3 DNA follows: TGTGCCAGTAGTCTCGGGACAGGCGGGAACTATGGCTACACCTTC.

The CDR3 loop is CASSRDRGGQPQHF. The CDR3 bases are TGTGCCAGCAGTCGCGACAGGGGCGGTCAGCCCCAGCATTTT. The chain employs TRBV5-4 and TRBJ1-5; 8 bases fit TRBD1. This CDR3 has 14 amino acids. Germline V CDR1 and CDR2: SGHNT, YYREEE (reference sequence). V shed 5 bases and J 6 bases; nucleotides not matched to a gene: 7.

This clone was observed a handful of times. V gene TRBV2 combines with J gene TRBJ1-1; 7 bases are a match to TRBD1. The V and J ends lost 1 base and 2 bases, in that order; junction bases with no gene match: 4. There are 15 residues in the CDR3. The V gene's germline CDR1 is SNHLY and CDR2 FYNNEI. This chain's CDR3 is CASSEVKGANTEAFF. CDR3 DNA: TGTGCCAGCAGTGAAGTTAAGGGGGCAAACACTGAAGCTTTCTTT.

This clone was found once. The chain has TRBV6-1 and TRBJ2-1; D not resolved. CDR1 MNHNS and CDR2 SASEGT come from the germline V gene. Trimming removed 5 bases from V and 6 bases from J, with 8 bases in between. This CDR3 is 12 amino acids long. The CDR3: CASSPQINEQFF. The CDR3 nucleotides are TGTGCCAGCAGTCCTCAGATCAATGAGCAGTTCTTC.

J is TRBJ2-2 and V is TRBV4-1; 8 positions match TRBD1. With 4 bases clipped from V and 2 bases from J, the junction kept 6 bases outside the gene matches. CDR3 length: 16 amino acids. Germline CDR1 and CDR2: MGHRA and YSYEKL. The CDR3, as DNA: TGCGCCAGCAGCCGCAGGACAGGGACAAACACCGGGGAGCTGTTTTTT. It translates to CASSRRTGTNTGELFF.

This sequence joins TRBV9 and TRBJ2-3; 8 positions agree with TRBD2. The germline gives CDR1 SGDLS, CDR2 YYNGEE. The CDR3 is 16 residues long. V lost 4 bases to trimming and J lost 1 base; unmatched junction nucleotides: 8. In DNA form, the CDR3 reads TGTGCCAGCAGCCCTTACGGGGGGGCCGGCACAGATACGCAGTATTTT. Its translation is CASSPYGGAGTDTQYF. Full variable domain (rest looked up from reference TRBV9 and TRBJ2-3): DSGVTQTPKHLITATGQRVTLRCSPRSGDLSVYWYQQSLDQGLQFLIQYYNGEERAKGNILERFSAQQFPDLHSELNLSSLELGDSALYFCASSPYGGAGTDTQYFGPGTRLTVL.

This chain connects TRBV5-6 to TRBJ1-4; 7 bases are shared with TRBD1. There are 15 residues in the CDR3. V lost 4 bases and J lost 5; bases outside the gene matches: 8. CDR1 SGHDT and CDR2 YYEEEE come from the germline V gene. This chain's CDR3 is CASSLEQGPNEKLFF. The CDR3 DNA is TGTGCCAGCAGCCTGGAACAGGGGCCCAATGAAAAACTGTTTTTT.

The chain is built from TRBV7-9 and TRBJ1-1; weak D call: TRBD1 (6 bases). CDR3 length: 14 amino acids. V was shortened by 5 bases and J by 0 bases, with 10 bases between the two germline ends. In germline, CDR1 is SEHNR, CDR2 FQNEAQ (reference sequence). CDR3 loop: CASSRTGMNTEAFF. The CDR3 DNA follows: TGTGCCAGCAGCCGAACAGGGATGAACACTGAAGCTTTCTTT.

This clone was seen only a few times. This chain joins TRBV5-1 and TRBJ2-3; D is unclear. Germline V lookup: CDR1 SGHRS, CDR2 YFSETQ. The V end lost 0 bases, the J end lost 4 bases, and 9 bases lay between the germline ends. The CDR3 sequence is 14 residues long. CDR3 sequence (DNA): TGCGCCAGCAGCTTGGGCGGTTTCCCAGATACGCAGTATTTT. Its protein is CASSLGGFPDTQYF. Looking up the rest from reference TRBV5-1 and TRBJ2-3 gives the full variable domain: KAGVTQTPRYLIKTRGQQVTLSCSPISGHRSVSWYQQTPGQGLQFLFEYFSETQRNKGNFPGRFSGRQFSNSRSEMNVSTLELGDSALYLCASSLGGFPDTQYFGPGTRLTVL.

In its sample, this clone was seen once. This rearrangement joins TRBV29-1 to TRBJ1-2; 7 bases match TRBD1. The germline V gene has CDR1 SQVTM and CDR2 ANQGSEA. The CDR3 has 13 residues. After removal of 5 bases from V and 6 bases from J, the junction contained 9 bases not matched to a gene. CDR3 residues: CSVPGKGAHGYTF. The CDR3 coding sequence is TGCAGCGTTCCGGGGAAGGGGGCGCATGGCTACACCTTC.

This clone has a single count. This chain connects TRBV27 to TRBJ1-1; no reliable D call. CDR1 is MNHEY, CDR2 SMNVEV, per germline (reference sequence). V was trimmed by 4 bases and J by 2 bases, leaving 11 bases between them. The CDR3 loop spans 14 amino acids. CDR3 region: CASSSELSNTEAFF. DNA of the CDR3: TGTGCCAGCAGTTCGGAGTTATCCAACACTGAAGCTTTCTTT.

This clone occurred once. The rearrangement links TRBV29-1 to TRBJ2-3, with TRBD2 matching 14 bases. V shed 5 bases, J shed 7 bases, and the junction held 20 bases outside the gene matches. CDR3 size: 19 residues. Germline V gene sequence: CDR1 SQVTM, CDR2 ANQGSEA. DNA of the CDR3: TGCAGCGTTCCCTCAAGACTAGCGGGGGGGCCTCTGGCACAAAATACGCAGTATTTT. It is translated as CSVPSRLAGGPLAQNTQYF.

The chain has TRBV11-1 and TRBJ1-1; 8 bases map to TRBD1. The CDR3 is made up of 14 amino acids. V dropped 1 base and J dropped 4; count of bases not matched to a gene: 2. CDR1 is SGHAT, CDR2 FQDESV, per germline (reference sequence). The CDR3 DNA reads TGTGCCAGCAGCTTAGGGGACAGGTCCACTGAAGCTTTCTTT. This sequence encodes CASSLGDRSTEAFF.

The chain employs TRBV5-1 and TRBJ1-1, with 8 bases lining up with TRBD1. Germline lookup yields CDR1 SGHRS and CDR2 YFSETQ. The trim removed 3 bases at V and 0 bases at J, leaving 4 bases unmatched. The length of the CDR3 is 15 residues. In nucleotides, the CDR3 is TGCGCCAGCAGCTCGCGGACAGGGATGAACACTGAAGCTTTCTTT. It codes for CASSSRTGMNTEAFF.

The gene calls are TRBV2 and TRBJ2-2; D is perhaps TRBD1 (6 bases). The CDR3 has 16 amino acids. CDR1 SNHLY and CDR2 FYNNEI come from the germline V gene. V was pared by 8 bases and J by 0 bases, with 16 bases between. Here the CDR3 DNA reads TGTGCCAGCTTCCAAGCGAGGGACACGAACACCGGGGAGCTGTTTTTT. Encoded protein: CASFQARDTNTGELFF. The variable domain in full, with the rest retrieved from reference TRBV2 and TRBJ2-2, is EPEVTQTPSHQVTQMGQEVILRCVPISNHLYFYWYRQILGQKVEFLVSFYNNEISEKSEIFDDQFSVERPDGSNFTLKIRSTKLEDSAMYFCASFQARDTNTGELFFGEGSRLTVL.

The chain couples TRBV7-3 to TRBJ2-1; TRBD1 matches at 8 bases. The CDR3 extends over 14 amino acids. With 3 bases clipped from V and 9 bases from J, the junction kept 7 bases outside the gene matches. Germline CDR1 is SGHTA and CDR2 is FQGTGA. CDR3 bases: TGTGCCAGCAGCTTGACTAGGACAGGGAGTGAGCAGTTCTTC. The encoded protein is CASSLTRTGSEQFF.